This record concerns one TCR beta chain sequence. Its target is not known. These data originate in a study of graft-versus-host responses after intestinal transplantation. Whole-study findings and limits: GvH clonotypes were identified within recipient marrow, with a subset emerging first in ileum or blood.

Repertoires were generated with immunoSEQ multiplex PCR, while TCRdb's copy carries only in-frame clones and drops some. The sample lists about 51,000 clones, about 89% seen once, with 0.62% in the top ten. This TCR was sampled from a human donor who was the organ donor for an intestinal transplant. This sample comprised unstimulated CD4+ T cells sorted from spleen or lymph node cells, obtained before transplant.

For the CDR3, the DNA is TGCGCCAGCAGCCTTAGCGGGAGTGAGCAGTTCTTC. It specifies CASSLSGSEQFF. The V call is TRBV5-1, the J call TRBJ2-1; 9 bases are shared with TRBD2. CDR1 SGHRS and CDR2 YFSETQ come from the germline V gene. Losses at the gene ends were 4 bases for V and 9 bases for J; bases not matched to a gene: 2. This CDR3 has 12 residues.